Shown below are 16 T cell receptor beta chains from a single sample sequenced in a study of cytomegalovirus exposure and HLA in healthy donors (dated by TCRdb to about 2017). Libraries were made using the immunoSEQ multiplex PCR assay. A mixture of 60 forward primers for TCR Vbeta segments and 13 reverse primers for TCR Jbeta segments was used in the multiplex PCR. TCRdb took this table from immuneACCESS and kept in-frame rearrangements with V and J called. Such tables lack part of the clones; where checked against another copy, unresolved V genes explain under half of the gap, and the rest is unexplained. The sample table shows 150,000 to 200,000 clones, and 80% to 85% are seen once. About 0.8% of the sample belongs to the ten largest clones. Sequencing was performed on PBMCs. These receptors were taken from a young woman in good health and CMV-seronegative.

This rearrangement joins TRBV5-1 to TRBJ1-1, with a weak D call TRBD1 (5 bases). V shed 4 bases and J shed 4 bases, with 17 bases lying between them. This CDR3 is built from 15 residues. Germline CDR1 reads SGHRS; CDR2 reads YFSETQ. CDR3 in DNA: TGCGCCAGCAGCATGATACCAGGGTTGGCCACTGAAGCTTTCTTT. Translated, it gives CASSMIPGLATEAFF.

V usage is TRBV5-1 and J usage is TRBJ2-3, with TRBD2 as a possible D gene (5 bases). The CDR3 length is 15 residues. Looked up from germline, CDR1 is SGHRS and CDR2 is YFSETQ. V was shortened by 0 bases and J by 3 bases, with 11 bases between the two germline ends. The DNA for the CDR3 is TGCGCCAGCAGCTTGGCTAGCACCAGGACAGATACGCAGTATTTT. This encodes CASSLASTRTDTQYF. The full variable domain, its missing parts supplied by reference TRBV5-1 and TRBJ2-3, is KAGVTQTPRYLIKTRGQQVTLSCSPISGHRSVSWYQQTPGQGLQFLFEYFSETQRNKGNFPGRFSGRQFSNSRSEMNVSTLELGDSALYLCASSLASTRTDTQYFGPGTRLTVL.

V usage is TRBV6-4 and J usage is TRBJ2-1; 13 bases agree with TRBD2. This CDR3 spans 20 amino acids. With 0 bases clipped from V and 4 bases from J, the junction kept 12 bases outside the gene matches. From germline, CDR1 is MRHNA and CDR2 SNTAGT. CDR3 loop: CASSDSGTSGNLPPYNEQFF. The CDR3 DNA sequence: TGTGCCAGCAGTGACTCAGGGACTAGCGGGAATCTCCCTCCATACAATGAGCAGTTCTTC.

The J gene is TRBJ2-7, the V gene TRBV7-7; TRBD2 matches 7 bases. J gave up 6 bases and V 5 bases, and 13 bases lay outside the gene matches. Germline V lookup: CDR1 SSHAT, CDR2 FNYEAQ (reference sequence). This CDR3 has 15 residues. The CDR3 DNA sequence: TGTGCCAGCAGCATTCGAGGACTAGTCCCTCGCGAGCAGTACTTC. Translated, it gives CASSIRGLVPREQYF.

The rearrangement links TRBV19 to TRBJ1-4; 7 nucleotides align to TRBD1. The CDR3 has 16 residues. V lost 4 bases to trimming and J lost 6 bases; unmatched junction nucleotides: 11. CDR1 is LNHDA, CDR2 SQIVND, per germline (reference sequence). The CDR3 coding sequence is TGTGCCAGTAGTACTCTCACAGGGGCCTCAGATGAAAAACTGTTTTTT. Encoded protein: CASSTLTGASDEKLFF.

This clone was picked up one time. J is TRBJ2-5 and V is TRBV19, with TRBD1 matching over 11 bases. The closer fit of TRBJ2-7 to the DNA end suggests the J call may be wrong. This CDR3 contains 16 residues. Germline V CDR1 and CDR2: LNHDA, SQIVND (reference sequence). CDR3: CASRDRGRGSTDEQYF. The CDR3 bases are TGTGCCAGTAGGGACAGGGGGCGAGGGTCTACGGACGAGCAGTACTTC.

DNA of the CDR3: TGTGCCAGCAGCTTAGGCCGGCATCGGACTCCTAACACCGGGGAGCTGTTTTTT. Translated: CASSLGRHRTPNTGELFF. The chain employs TRBV13 and TRBJ2-2; TRBD2 might be the D (5 bases). Trimming stripped 0 bases from V and 2 bases from J, with 16 bases between. The CDR3 spans 18 residues. The germline CDR1 and CDR2 sequences are PRHDT and FYEKMQ (reference sequence).

This chain connects TRBV27 to TRBJ2-1, with a tentative D call TRBD2 (6 bases). There are 17 residues in the CDR3. Germline values: CDR1 MNHEY, CDR2 SMNVEV (reference sequence). Trimming took 5 bases from V and 5 from J, leaving 22 bases between them. The CDR3 DNA sequence: TGTGCCAGCAGTCCCCAGGATGGGCGGGGTCCCAACAATGAGCAGTTCTTC. Protein sequence: CASSPQDGRGPNNEQFF.

The chain's CDR3 is CATSRDGGSNQPQHF. The CDR3 bases are TGTGCCACCAGCAGAGATGGGGGGAGCAATCAGCCCCAGCATTTT. The chain uses TRBV15 and TRBJ1-5; D possibly corresponds to TRBD1 (5 bases). V was cut by 0 bases and J by 1 base, with 7 bases left in between. The CDR3 totals 15 residues. Germline CDR1 LNHNV, CDR2 YYDKDF (reference sequence).

The chain uses TRBV9 and TRBJ2-7; 8 bases match TRBD2. Germline V gives CDR1 SGDLS, CDR2 YYNGEE. The CDR3 contains 15 residues. V lost 4 bases to trimming and J lost 4 bases; unmatched junction nucleotides: 10. In DNA form, the CDR3 reads TGTGCCAGCAGCCCGGCGGGAGGATCCGGATACGAGCAGTACTTC. Amino acid sequence: CASSPAGGSGYEQYF.

The chain uses TRBV6-1 and TRBJ2-3, with 8 nucleotides matching TRBD2. The CDR3 has 17 residues. Germline CDR1 MNHNS, CDR2 SASEGT. V trimming: 1 base; J trimming: 6 bases; junction bases outside the gene matches: 12. The DNA of the CDR3 is TGTGCCAGCAGTGAAGTCTGGGGAGCGGGAGTTACCGATACGCAGTATTTT. Its translation: CASSEVWGAGVTDTQYF.

This chain uses TRBV28 with TRBJ2-7; tentative D call: TRBD1 (6 bases). The germline gives CDR1 MDHEN, CDR2 SYDVKM. This CDR3 spans 13 amino acids. The DNA for the CDR3 is TGTTCTTCGGTGCCCAGGGGATCGGACGAGCAGTACTTC. Translating it yields CSSVPRGSDEQYF.

The chain has TRBV7-6 and TRBJ2-3; the match to TRBD1 covers 7 bases. The trim removed 6 bases at V and 6 bases at J, leaving 12 bases unmatched. This CDR3 has 15 amino acids. Per the germline V gene, CDR1 is SGHVS and CDR2 is FNYEAQ. The CDR3 protein is CASSTGQLSSDTQYF. CDR3 nucleotide sequence: TGTGCCAGCAGTACGGGACAGCTTTCCTCCGATACGCAGTATTTT.

The V call is TRBV18, the J call TRBJ2-6; TRBD1 aligns across 7 bases. Unmatched junction bases numbered 7, after V lost 5 bases and J lost 0 bases. The CDR3 is made up of 17 amino acids. Germline loops: CDR1 KGHSH, CDR2 LQKENI. The CDR3 protein is CASSFGTVASGANVLTF. The CDR3 nucleotides are TGTGCCAGCTCATTCGGGACAGTGGCCTCTGGGGCCAACGTCCTGACTTTC.

This sequence joins TRBV7-8 and TRBJ1-1; D unresolved. There are 14 residues in the CDR3. Trimming pared 7 bases from V and 1 base from J, leaving 13 bases between. Per the germline V gene, CDR1 is SGHVS and CDR2 is FQNEAQ. The CDR3 spells CASNAGGPNTEAFF. DNA for the CDR3: TGTGCCAGCAACGCCGGAGGGCCGAACACTGAAGCTTTCTTT.

V is TRBV4-2 and J is TRBJ1-2; no clear D. This CDR3 has 17 amino acids. Germline lookup yields CDR1 LGHNA and CDR2 YNFKEQ. V lost 1 base, J lost 0 bases, and 15 bases lay in between. Written as DNA, the CDR3 is TGTGCCAGCAGCCAAGTGGAGGGCGGGCGCTCTAACTATGGCTACACCTTC. It specifies CASSQVEGGRSNYGYTF.